The next 2 T cell receptor beta chains were all read from a single sample in a study of beta chain features in type 1 diabetes. Sequenced material consisted of expressed TCRB transcripts (all of the isolated RNA was reverse transcribed). Measured with immunoSEQ multiplex PCR; TCRdb has only the in-frame clones, and not every one. The table lists more than 350,000 clones, 11% of them singletons. Sequencing was performed on naive CD4+ T cells from blood. These TCRs come from a woman between 18 and 29 years old in good health.

This clone was picked up a small number of times. This chain uses TRBV27 with TRBJ1-2, with 8 bases identical to TRBD1. The CDR3 length is 16 residues. Germline V gene data show CDR1 as MNHEY and CDR2 as SMNVEV (reference sequence). Trimming removed 5 bases from V and 7 bases from J; junction bases left unmatched: 15. The chain's CDR3 is CASSLHTTTGVGGYTF. CDR3 nucleotides: TGTGCCAGCAGTCTACATACGACGACAGGGGTTGGTGGCTACACCTTC.

This clone has more than one count but fewer than ten. The genes are TRBV27 and TRBJ2-7; 7 bases match TRBD1. The germline gives CDR1 MNHEY, CDR2 SMNVEV (reference sequence). Losses at the gene ends were 5 bases for V and 0 bases for J; bases not matched to a gene: 4. The CDR3 runs to 14 residues. Here the CDR3 reads CASSRTGSSYEQYV. For the CDR3, the DNA is TGTGCCAGCAGTAGGACAGGCAGCTCCTACGAGCAGTACGTC.